The 7 T cell receptor beta chains below were found in one sample sequenced in a study of beta chain features in type 1 diabetes. No cognate antigen is known for these TCRs. All of the isolated RNA was reverse transcribed, so expressed TCRB transcripts were sequenced. The method was immunoSEQ multiplex PCR; TCRdb's version includes in-frame clones alone and lacks a portion of them. The sample lists 150,000 to 200,000 clones, around 63% occurring once. General study findings and limits: In every one of the four CD4+ subsets, TCRB CDR3s were moderately but significantly shorter in Type 1 diabetes patients.

Material for sequencing was naive CD4+ T cells from blood. All receptors derive from a man aged 25-45 years with type 1 diabetes.

The chain employs TRBV6-6 and TRBJ2-3; 9 bases are shared with TRBD1. CDR3 length equals 14 residues. Germline V gives CDR1 MNHNY, CDR2 SVGAGI (reference sequence). Trimming took 5 bases from V and 6 from J; bases not matched to a gene: 6. The CDR3 protein is CASSPRTGVDTQYF. In DNA form, the CDR3 reads TGTGCCAGCAGTCCCCGGACAGGGGTGGATACGCAGTATTTT.

The chain has TRBV30 and TRBJ1-6; D is uncertain. V gave up 3 bases and J gave up 10 bases, with 13 bases separating them. This CDR3 has 13 residues. Germline loops: CDR1 GTSNPN, CDR2 SVGIG (reference sequence). The CDR3 bases are TGTGCCTGGAGCGGCTCCTACATATCACCCCTCCACTTT. Translated: CAWSGSYISPLHF. The full variable domain, its missing parts supplied by reference TRBV30 and TRBJ1-6, is SQTIHQWPATLVQPVGSPLSLECTVEGTSNPNLYWYRQAAGRGLQLLFYSVGIGQISSEVPQNLSASRPQDRQFILSSKKLLLSDSGFYLCAWSGSYISPLHFGNGTRLTVT.

This chain connects TRBV5-6 to TRBJ2-1; tentative D call: TRBD1 (7 bases). This CDR3 has 16 amino acids. V lost 2 bases and J lost 3, with 15 bases in between. Per the germline V gene, CDR1 is SGHDT and CDR2 is YYEEEE. In nucleotides, the CDR3 is TGTGCCAGCAGCTTCACTGCGGGACAGATCTACAATGAGCAGTTCTTC. Amino acids: CASSFTAGQIYNEQFF.

The genes are TRBV19 and TRBJ2-6; 11 bases map to TRBD1. Losses at the gene ends were 4 bases for V and 0 bases for J; bases not matched to a gene: 5. The CDR3 loop spans 18 amino acids. From germline, CDR1 is LNHDA and CDR2 SQIVND (reference sequence). This CDR3 reads CASSNGQGAISGANVLTF. CDR3 sequence (DNA): TGTGCCAGTAGTAACGGACAGGGGGCCATCTCTGGGGCCAACGTCCTGACTTTC.

The chain employs TRBV7-2 and TRBJ2-2; the D is unclear. The CDR3 has 16 residues. V dropped 1 base and J dropped 9 bases, with 18 bases sitting between them. Germline-derived CDR1 and CDR2 are SGHTA and FQGNSA. The CDR3 DNA is TGTGCCAGCAGCTTAGGGCTTGGGGTCGGCGGACGGGAGCTGTTTTTT. Residues: CASSLGLGVGGRELFF.

The table lists this clone with a few counts. The chain combines TRBV7-2 with TRBJ2-3; weak D call: TRBD2 (6 bases). Germline CDR1 and CDR2: SGHTA and FQGNSA. This CDR3 region has 14 residues. The V end was cut by 5 bases, the J end by 6 bases, with 15 bases between. The CDR3 loop reads CASSLSTTSDTQYF. The CDR3 region has the DNA TGTGCCAGCAGCCTTAGCACCACTAGCGATACGCAGTATTTT.

This clone showed up just a few times. The gene calls are TRBV25-1 and TRBJ2-7; no firm D call. Trimming cost V 4 bases and J 3 bases, with 7 bases left between them. Germline assignment: CDR1 MGHDK and CDR2 SYGVNS. The CDR3 spans 12 residues. This CDR3 reads CASSGKVYEQYF. As DNA, the CDR3 is TGTGCCAGCAGTGGGAAAGTCTACGAGCAGTACTTC.